This T cell receptor beta chain was recorded in a study of T cell responses to AZD1222 COVID-19 vaccine. Libraries were prepared by immunoSEQ multiplex PCR; TCRdb keeps only in-frame clonotypes and omits some of them. The table includes 100,000 to 120,000 clones, approximately 90% detected once. This CDR3 region has 15 residues. Germline assignment: CDR1 MDHEN and CDR2 SYDVKM. Trimming shortened V by 5 bases and J by 1 base, and 14 bases separated the two germline ends. The sequence came from an adult in good health. This sample comprised peripheral blood, obtained on day 0 of MenACWY control vaccination. V usage is TRBV28 and J usage is TRBJ1-1, with D possibly being TRBD1 (6 bases). CDR3 in DNA: TGTGCCAGCAGTCCTCAATCACAGGGGAACACTGAAGCTTTCTTT. Translating it yields CASSPQSQGNTEAFF.